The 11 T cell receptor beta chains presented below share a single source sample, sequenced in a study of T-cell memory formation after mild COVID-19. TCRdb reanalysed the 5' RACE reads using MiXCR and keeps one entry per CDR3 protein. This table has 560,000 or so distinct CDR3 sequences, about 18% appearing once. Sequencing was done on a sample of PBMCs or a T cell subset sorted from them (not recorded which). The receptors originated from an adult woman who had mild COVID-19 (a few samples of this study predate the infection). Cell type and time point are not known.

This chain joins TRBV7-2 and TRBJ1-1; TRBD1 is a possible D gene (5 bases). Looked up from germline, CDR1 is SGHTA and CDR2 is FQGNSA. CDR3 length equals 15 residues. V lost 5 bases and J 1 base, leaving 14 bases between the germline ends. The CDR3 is CASSPGKWRNTEAFF. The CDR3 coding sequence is TGTGCCAGCAGCCCAGGGAAATGGCGGAACACTGAAGCTTTCTTT.

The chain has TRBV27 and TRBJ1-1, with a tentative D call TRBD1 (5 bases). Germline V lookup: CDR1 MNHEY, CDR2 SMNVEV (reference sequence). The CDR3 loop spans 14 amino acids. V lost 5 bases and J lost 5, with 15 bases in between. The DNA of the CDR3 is TGTGCCAGCAGTGATGCCTGGGGCCCGACTGAAGCTTTCTTT. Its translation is CASSDAWGPTEAFF.

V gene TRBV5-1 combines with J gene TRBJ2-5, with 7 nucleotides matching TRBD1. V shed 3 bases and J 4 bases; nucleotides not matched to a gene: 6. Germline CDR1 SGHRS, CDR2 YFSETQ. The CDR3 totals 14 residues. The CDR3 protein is CASSSGQNLETQYF. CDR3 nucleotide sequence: TGCGCCAGCAGCTCGGGACAGAATTTAGAGACCCAGTACTTC. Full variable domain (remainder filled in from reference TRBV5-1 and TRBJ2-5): KAGVTQTPRYLIKTRGQQVTLSCSPISGHRSVSWYQQTPGQGLQFLFEYFSETQRNKGNFPGRFSGRQFSNSRSEMNVSTLELGDSALYLCASSSGQNLETQYFGPGTRLLVL.

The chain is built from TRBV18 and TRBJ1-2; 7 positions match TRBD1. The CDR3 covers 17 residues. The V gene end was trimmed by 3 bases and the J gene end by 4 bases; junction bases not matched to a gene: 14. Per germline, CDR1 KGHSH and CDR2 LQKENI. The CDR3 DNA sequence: TGTGCCAGCTCACCGCCCGGGACAGCTCTCGGGACCTATGGCTACACCTTC. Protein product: CASSPPGTALGTYGYTF.

This chain's CDR3 is CSAEGRSNEQFF. The DNA for the CDR3 is TGCAGCGCAGAGGGCAGAAGTAATGAGCAGTTCTTC. This sequence joins TRBV29-1 and TRBJ2-1; perhaps TRBD2 as D (5 bases). The germline V gene encodes CDR1 SQVTM and CDR2 ANQGSEA. This CDR3 comprises 12 residues. Trimming pared 7 bases from V and 7 bases from J, leaving 14 bases between.

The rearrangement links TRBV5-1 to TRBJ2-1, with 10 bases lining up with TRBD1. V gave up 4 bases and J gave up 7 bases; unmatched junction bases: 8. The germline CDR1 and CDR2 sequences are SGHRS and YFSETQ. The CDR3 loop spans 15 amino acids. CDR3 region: CASSQSGQGMNEQFF. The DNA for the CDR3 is TGCGCCAGCAGCCAATCGGGACAGGGGATGAATGAGCAGTTCTTC. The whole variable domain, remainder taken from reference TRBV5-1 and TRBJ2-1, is KAGVTQTPRYLIKTRGQQVTLSCSPISGHRSVSWYQQTPGQGLQFLFEYFSETQRNKGNFPGRFSGRQFSNSRSEMNVSTLELGDSALYLCASSQSGQGMNEQFFGPGTRLTVL.

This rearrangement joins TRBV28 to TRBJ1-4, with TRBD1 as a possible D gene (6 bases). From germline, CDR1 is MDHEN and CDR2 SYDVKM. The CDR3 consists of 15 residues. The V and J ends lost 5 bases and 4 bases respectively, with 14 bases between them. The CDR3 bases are TGTGCCAGCAGTGTTTTACAGGGTCTTAATGAAAAACTGTTTTTT. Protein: CASSVLQGLNEKLFF.

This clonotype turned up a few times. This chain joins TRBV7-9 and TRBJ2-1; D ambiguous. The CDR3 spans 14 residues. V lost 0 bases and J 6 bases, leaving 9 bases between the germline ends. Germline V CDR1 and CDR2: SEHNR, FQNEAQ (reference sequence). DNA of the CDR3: TGTGCCAGCAGCTTAGCCCCCGGCAGCAATGAGCAGTTCTTC. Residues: CASSLAPGSNEQFF.

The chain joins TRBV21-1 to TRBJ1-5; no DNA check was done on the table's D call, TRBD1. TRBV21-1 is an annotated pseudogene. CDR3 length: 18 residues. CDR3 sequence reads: CASSILIKWGGRNQPQHF. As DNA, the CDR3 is TGTGCCAGCAGCATCCTTATTAAATGGGGGGGCCGCAATCAGCCCCAGCATTTT.

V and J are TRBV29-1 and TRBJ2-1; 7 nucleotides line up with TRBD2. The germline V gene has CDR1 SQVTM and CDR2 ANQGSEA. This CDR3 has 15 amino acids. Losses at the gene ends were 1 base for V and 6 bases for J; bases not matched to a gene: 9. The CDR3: CSVEGGGFETNEQFF. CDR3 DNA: TGCAGCGTTGAAGGGGGAGGGTTTGAGACCAATGAGCAGTTCTTC.

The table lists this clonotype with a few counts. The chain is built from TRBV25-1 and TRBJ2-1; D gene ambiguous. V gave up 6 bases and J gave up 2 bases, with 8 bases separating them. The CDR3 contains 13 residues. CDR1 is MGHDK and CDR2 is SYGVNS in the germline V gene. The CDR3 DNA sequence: TGTGCCAGCAGCCATCCGGCCTACAATGAGCAGTTCTTC. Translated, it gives CASSHPAYNEQFF.